Each of the 29 T cell receptor beta chains below was sequenced from the same sample in a study of stem cell transplantation in POMP-related autoinflammatory disease. Assay: immunoSEQ multiplex PCR; the TCRdb copy retains only in-frame clones and omits some. The table has over a thousand clones, 83% seen once. The sequencing here drew on CD4+ follicular helper T cells (Tfh) from PBMCs, taken before stem cell transplantation. Receptor source: a human donor with POMP-related autoinflammation and immune dysregulation (PRAID).

The chain uses TRBV6-5 and TRBJ1-1; 9 bases agree with TRBD1. V dropped 6 bases and J dropped 7; count of bases not matched to a gene: 12. The V gene's germline CDR1 is MNHEY and CDR2 SVGAGI. The CDR3 is 15 amino acids. CDR3: CASSLHRDRVFEAFF. CDR3 coding DNA: TGTGCCAGCAGCCTACACCGGGACAGGGTTTTTGAAGCTTTCTTT.

This clone was recorded once. V is TRBV2 and J is TRBJ2-1; 9 bases line up with TRBD1. Trimming took 6 bases from V and 8 from J; bases not matched to a gene: 14. The CDR3 extends over 16 amino acids. Germline values: CDR1 SNHLY, CDR2 FYNNEI. CDR3: CASSSTGGPRVHEQFF. Written as DNA, the CDR3 is TGTGCCAGCAGCTCGACAGGGGGTCCTCGAGTCCATGAGCAGTTCTTC.

This clone came up once. This chain connects TRBV28 to TRBJ2-7, with D tentatively TRBD2 (5 bases). CDR3 length: 18 amino acids. With 3 bases removed from V and 3 bases from J, the gap between germline ends came to 24 bases. CDR1 and CDR2 (germline): MDHEN, SYDVKM. The CDR3 DNA sequence: TGTGCCAGCAGTTTTTCAGTTCGTAGTAGACTAAAAGGCTACGAGCAGTACTTC. Amino acids: CASSFSVRSRLKGYEQYF.

This chain links TRBV18 with TRBJ1-3, with D perhaps matching TRBD1 (6 bases). CDR1 is KGHSH and CDR2 is LQKENI in the germline V gene. There are 14 residues in the CDR3. With 2 bases removed from V and 2 bases from J, the gap between germline ends came to 7 bases. CDR3 coding DNA: TGTGCCAGCTCACCAAGGACAGCTGGAAACACCATATATTTT. Translation: CASSPRTAGNTIYF.

The chain joins TRBV28 to TRBJ1-6; maybe TRBD1 (6 bases). Trimming cost V 6 bases and J 7 bases, with 13 bases left between them. CDR3 size: 14 residues. The germline V gene has CDR1 MDHEN and CDR2 SYDVKM. The CDR3 here is CASRRTAPNSPLHF. CDR3 DNA: TGTGCCAGCAGACGGACAGCTCCCAATTCACCCCTCCACTTT.

The chain has TRBV5-1 and TRBJ1-3, with 7 bases that match TRBD1. Germline V gene lookup returns CDR1 SGHRS and CDR2 YFSETQ. The CDR3 sequence is 16 residues long. J lost 2 bases, V lost 6 bases, and 11 bases had no gene match. The CDR3 DNA reads as TGCGCCAGCACCTCTCGACCTCAGGGGGCTGGAAACACCATATATTTT. It codes for CASTSRPQGAGNTIYF.

CDR3 sequence: CAWSVLQGLGKQYF. In DNA, the CDR3 is TGTGCCTGGAGTGTACTGCAGGGGCTGGGGAAGCAGTACTTC. The V call is TRBV30, the J call TRBJ2-7; D perhaps matches TRBD1 (6 bases). Germline assignment: CDR1 GTSNPN and CDR2 SVGIG (reference sequence). Between the trimmed V and J ends, which lost 0 bases and 8 bases, there was a span of 17 bases. This CDR3 spans 14 amino acids.

The rearrangement links TRBV30 to TRBJ2-1; 9 positions agree with TRBD2. The CDR3 consists of 17 residues. Trimming removed 8 bases from V and 5 bases from J; junction bases left unmatched: 19. The V gene's germline CDR1 is GTSNPN and CDR2 SVGIG (reference sequence). CDR3 sequence reads: CALEGLAGTIFHNEQFF. Here the CDR3 DNA reads TGTGCCCTGGAGGGGCTAGCGGGAACGATATTTCACAATGAGCAGTTCTTC.

This clone was seen a few times. The CDR3 is CASSDNHQPQHF. In DNA form, the CDR3 reads TGTGCCAGCAGCGACAACCATCAGCCCCAGCATTTT. This chain uses TRBV11-2 with TRBJ1-5; no firm D call. Germline assignment: CDR1 SGHAT and CDR2 FQNNGV. V shed 5 bases and J shed 5 bases, with 7 bases lying between them. The CDR3 is made up of 12 amino acids.

In this sample, this clone turned up once. This chain joins TRBV5-4 and TRBJ2-1, with no clear D. V was clipped by 2 bases and J by 2 bases, with 2 bases between them. CDR3 length equals 12 residues. Germline lookup yields CDR1 SGHNT and CDR2 YYREEE (reference sequence). The CDR3 spells CASSLPYNEQFF. CDR3 sequence (DNA): TGTGCCAGCAGCTTACCCTACAATGAGCAGTTCTTC.

This chain joins TRBV7-2 and TRBJ2-7; TRBD1 might be the D (6 bases). Between the trimmed V and J ends, which lost 4 bases and 5 bases, there was a span of 9 bases. The germline V gene encodes CDR1 SGHTA and CDR2 FQGNSA. CDR3 length: 12 amino acids. The CDR3 sequence: CASSSAGDEQYF. CDR3 nucleotide sequence: TGTGCCAGCAGCTCTGCAGGGGACGAGCAGTACTTC.

The V gene is TRBV7-2, the J gene TRBJ1-1, with D hard to call. Germline CDR1 is SGHTA and CDR2 is FQGNSA. V gave up 1 base and J gave up 4 bases, with 13 bases separating them. The CDR3 has 15 amino acids. The CDR3 loop reads CASSLVKGGFTEAFF. The CDR3 DNA is TGTGCCAGCAGCTTAGTTAAAGGCGGATTCACTGAAGCTTTCTTT. Using reference TRBV7-2 and TRBJ1-1 for the parts outside the CDR3, the full variable domain is GAGVSQSPSNKVTEKGKDVELRCDPISGHTALYWYRQSLGQGLEFLIYFQGNSAPDKSGLPSDRFSAERTGGSVSTLTIQRTQQEDSAVYLCASSLVKGGFTEAFFGQGTRLTVV.

The gene calls are TRBV5-6 and TRBJ2-7; tentative D call: TRBD1 (5 bases). The germline CDR1 and CDR2 sequences are SGHDT and YYEEEE. The CDR3 sequence is 16 residues long. Trimming took off 2 bases at V and 3 bases at J, with 18 bases between the two ends. Here the CDR3 DNA reads TGTGCCAGCAGCTTTTATGAGACAGCAATAATCTACGAGCAGTACTTC. The encoded protein is CASSFYETAIIYEQYF.

The rearrangement joins TRBV19 to TRBJ1-1, with a tentative D call TRBD1 (5 bases). The germline V gene encodes CDR1 LNHDA and CDR2 SQIVND (reference sequence). The CDR3 is 14 residues long. Trimming took 5 bases from V and 0 from J, leaving 10 bases between them. The DNA of the CDR3 is TGTGCCAGTAGTCCAGTGGGGCTGAACACTGAAGCTTTCTTT. Its protein product is CASSPVGLNTEAFF.

The V and J genes are TRBV19 and TRBJ1-5, with unresolved D. The CDR3 contains 15 residues. Trimming took 7 bases from V and 3 from J, leaving 16 bases between them. The germline V gene encodes CDR1 LNHDA and CDR2 SQIVND (reference sequence). The CDR3 DNA follows: TGTGCCAGTACCCTTCACCCGTATTCCAATCAGCCCCAGCATTTT. It yields the protein CASTLHPYSNQPQHF.

The genes are TRBV30 and TRBJ1-3; D perhaps matches TRBD1 (6 bases). The germline V and J ends were trimmed by 3 bases and 8 bases, with 11 bases remaining between them. The CDR3 contains 12 residues. Germline CDR1 GTSNPN, CDR2 SVGIG (reference sequence). In DNA form, the CDR3 reads TGTGCCTGGAGCCAACAGGGACACACCATATATTTT. Amino acid sequence: CAWSQQGHTIYF.

The V and J genes are TRBV19 and TRBJ2-5, with 9 positions matching TRBD2. Germline V gene sequence: CDR1 LNHDA, CDR2 SQIVND (reference sequence). The CDR3 has 16 residues. The J segment lost 4 bases and the V segment lost 6 bases, leaving 12 bases of the junction unmatched. The CDR3 nucleotides read TGTGCCAGTAGCCGAACCCCGGGACTAGCCGGAGAGACCCAGTACTTC. It codes for CASSRTPGLAGETQYF.

This rearrangement joins TRBV7-9 to TRBJ2-7, with TRBD1 matching 11 bases. V gave up 4 bases and J gave up 3 bases; unmatched junction bases: 5. CDR3 length: 15 amino acids. Germline V gene sequence: CDR1 SEHNR, CDR2 FQNEAQ (reference sequence). CDR3 amino acids: CASSSTGTGGYEQYF. The CDR3 DNA sequence: TGTGCCAGCAGCTCGACCGGGACAGGGGGCTACGAGCAGTACTTC.

The chain is built from TRBV9 and TRBJ2-3, with 7 bases fitting TRBD2. The V and J ends lost 1 base and 2 bases, in that order; junction bases with no gene match: 7. Germline V CDR1 and CDR2: SGDLS, YYNGEE. This CDR3 is 16 amino acids long. The CDR3 nucleotides are TGTGCCAGCAGCGTACGGTCTAGCGGTACCACAGATACGCAGTATTTT. Residues: CASSVRSSGTTDTQYF. Drawing the rest from reference TRBV9 and TRBJ2-3, the complete variable domain is DSGVTQTPKHLITATGQRVTLRCSPRSGDLSVYWYQQSLDQGLQFLIQYYNGEERAKGNILERFSAQQFPDLHSELNLSSLELGDSALYFCASSVRSSGTTDTQYFGPGTRLTVL.

The gene calls are TRBV18 and TRBJ2-5; D gene ambiguous. The CDR3 spans 14 residues. CDR1 and CDR2 from the germline V gene are KGHSH and LQKENI. V was clipped by 2 bases and J by 2 bases, with 9 bases between them. CDR3 in DNA: TGTGCCAGCTCACCAGCGACGGCACAAGAGACCCAGTACTTC. It yields the protein CASSPATAQETQYF. Variable domain in full (rest from reference TRBV18 and TRBJ2-5): NAGVMQNPRHLVRRRGQEARLRCSPMKGHSHVYWYRQLPEEGLKFMVYLQKENIIDESGMPKERFSAEFPKEGPSILRIQQVVRGDSAAYFCASSPATAQETQYFGPGTRLLVL.

The J gene is TRBJ2-1, the V gene TRBV4-1; no firm D call. Germline assignment: CDR1 MGHRA and CDR2 YSYEKL. The CDR3 is made up of 12 amino acids. The V gene lost 3 bases and the J gene lost 6 bases, with 6 bases spanning the gap. CDR3 DNA sequence: TGCGCCAGCAGCCAGGGTTCCAATGAGCAGTTCTTC. Protein product: CASSQGSNEQFF.

The chain has TRBV2 and TRBJ1-5, with 7 bases matching TRBD1. CDR3 length: 15 residues. The germline gives CDR1 SNHLY, CDR2 FYNNEI. The V segment lost 5 bases and the J segment 5 bases; nucleotides outside the gene matches: 9. CDR3 sequence reads: CASSSDRDGYQPQHF. Here the CDR3 DNA reads TGTGCCAGCAGTTCCGACAGGGACGGATATCAGCCCCAGCATTTT. The variable domain in full, with the rest retrieved from reference TRBV2 and TRBJ1-5, is EPEVTQTPSHQVTQMGQEVILRCVPISNHLYFYWYRQILGQKVEFLVSFYNNEISEKSEIFDDQFSVERPDGSNFTLKIRSTKLEDSAMYFCASSSDRDGYQPQHFGDGTRLSIL.

V usage is TRBV7-3 and J usage is TRBJ2-7, with 12 bases lining up with TRBD2. CDR1 is SGHTA, CDR2 FQGTGA, per germline. This CDR3 has 15 residues. With 0 bases clipped from V and 4 bases from J, the junction kept 1 base outside the gene matches. CDR3 region: CASSLTGLAGYEQYF. CDR3 nucleotides: TGTGCCAGCAGCTTAACCGGACTAGCGGGGTACGAGCAGTACTTC.

The chain couples TRBV6-1 to TRBJ2-7; 8 nucleotides match TRBD2. J gave up 6 bases and V 4 bases, and 11 bases lay outside the gene matches. There are 15 residues in the CDR3. From germline, CDR1 is MNHNS and CDR2 SASEGT. CDR3 sequence (DNA): TGTGCCAGCAGTGGGGGAGCGGGAGTGACGGGCGAGCAGTACTTC. This codes for CASSGGAGVTGEQYF.

This clone was picked up one time. V is TRBV5-5 and J is TRBJ2-1; 8 bases fit TRBD1. CDR1 and CDR2 from the germline V gene are SGHKS and YYEKEE (reference sequence). The CDR3 runs 15 residues. V trimming: 4 bases; J trimming: 2 bases; junction bases outside the gene matches: 5. The CDR3 nucleotides read TGTGCCAGCAGCCCAATGACAGGGGCCTACAATGAGCAGTTCTTC. Its protein is CASSPMTGAYNEQFF.

The gene calls are TRBV2 and TRBJ1-3; the match to TRBD1 covers 8 bases. This CDR3 has 16 residues. With 5 bases clipped from V and 4 bases from J, the junction kept 10 bases outside the gene matches. Germline V gene lookup returns CDR1 SNHLY and CDR2 FYNNEI. The CDR3 here is CASSPDRARQGNTIYF. CDR3 coding DNA: TGTGCCAGCAGTCCGGACAGGGCCCGTCAGGGAAACACCATATATTTT.

The chain employs TRBV29-1 and TRBJ1-2; no definite D call. Germline-derived CDR1 and CDR2 are SQVTM and ANQGSEA. Trimming pared 0 bases from V and 7 bases from J, leaving 12 bases between. The CDR3 runs to 13 residues. CDR3 sequence: CSVEEHGPSGYTF. The CDR3 region has the DNA TGCAGCGTTGAAGAACACGGACCTTCTGGCTACACCTTC.

The sample holds one count of this clone. The chain joins TRBV19 to TRBJ2-2; D perhaps matches TRBD2 (5 bases). Germline CDR1 LNHDA, CDR2 SQIVND (reference sequence). Trimming cost V 3 bases and J 1 base, with 9 bases left between them. The CDR3 sequence is 15 residues long. The CDR3 loop is CASSIGVVNTGELFF. The CDR3 coding sequence is TGTGCCAGTAGTATCGGGGTGGTGAACACCGGGGAGCTGTTTTTT.

The V call is TRBV30, the J call TRBJ1-5; D is ambiguous. Germline values: CDR1 GTSNPN, CDR2 SVGIG (reference sequence). V lost 3 bases to trimming and J lost 5 bases, with 14 bases between them. The CDR3 loop spans 14 amino acids. CDR3 DNA sequence: TGTGCCTGGAGAGGGAATCTCTCGTATCAGCCCCAGCATTTT. Its protein product is CAWRGNLSYQPQHF.